This T cell receptor beta chain comes out of a study of cytomegalovirus exposure and HLA in healthy donors. CDR1 and CDR2 (germline): MNHEY, SMNVEV (reference sequence). This CDR3 region has 18 residues. The ends lost 6 bases at V and 5 bases at J; junction bases unmatched: 19. The PCR ran on 60 Vbeta and 13 Jbeta primers. Some clones are missing from TCRdb's copy, which holds only in-frame ones; the method was immunoSEQ multiplex PCR. This table has around 150,000 clones, roughly 78% appearing once. The sample comprised PBMCs. The origin of this receptor is a woman in her 40s in good health and CMV-seronegative. The chain links TRBV27 to TRBJ1-1; the match to TRBD1 covers 9 bases. The chain's CDR3 is CASSLIPLNRGHRTEAFF. CDR3 DNA sequence: TGTGCCAGCAGCCTTATACCCCTAAACAGGGGGCATCGGACTGAAGCTTTCTTT.